This TCR beta chain was identified in a study of cytomegalovirus exposure and HLA in healthy donors. Researchers ran the PCR with 60 Vbeta and 13 Jbeta primers. This table comes from immunoSEQ multiplex PCR, and its TCRdb copy is limited to in-frame clones, with some not included. The repertoire holds fewer than 250,000 clones, with around 79% as singletons. At collection, donors were nominally healthy, but unrecorded immune exposures were probable. This receptor was identified in a male donor in good health and CMV-seropositive. Sequenced input: PBMCs.

In DNA, the CDR3 is TGTGCCAGCAGCGTAGATATAGGGGGGAACACTGAAGCTTTCTTT. Protein: CASSVDIGGNTEAFF. The chain is built from TRBV9 and TRBJ1-1; D might be TRBD1 (6 bases). Trimming pared 0 bases from V and 1 base from J, leaving 10 bases between. CDR1 and CDR2 from the germline V gene are SGDLS and YYNGEE. The CDR3 spans 15 residues.